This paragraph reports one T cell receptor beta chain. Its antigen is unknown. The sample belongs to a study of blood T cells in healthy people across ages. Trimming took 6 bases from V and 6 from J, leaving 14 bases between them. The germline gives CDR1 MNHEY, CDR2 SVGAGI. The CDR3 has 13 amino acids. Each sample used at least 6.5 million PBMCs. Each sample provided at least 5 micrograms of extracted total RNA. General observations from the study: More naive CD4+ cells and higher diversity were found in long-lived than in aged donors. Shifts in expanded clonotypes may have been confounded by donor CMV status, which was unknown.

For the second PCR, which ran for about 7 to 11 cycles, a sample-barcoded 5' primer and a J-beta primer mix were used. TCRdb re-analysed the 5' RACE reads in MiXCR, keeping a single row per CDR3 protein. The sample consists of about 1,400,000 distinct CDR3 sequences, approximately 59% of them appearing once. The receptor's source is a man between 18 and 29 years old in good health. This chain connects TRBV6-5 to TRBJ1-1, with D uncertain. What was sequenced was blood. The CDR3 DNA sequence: TGTGCCAGCAGCCCAGCCCGGGGATCTGAAGCTTTCTTT. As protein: CASSPARGSEAFF.